This T cell receptor (beta chain) stems from a study of cytomegalovirus exposure and HLA in healthy donors. A multiplex PCR was run with 60 Vbeta primers and 13 Jbeta primers. The protocol was immunoSEQ multiplex PCR, while the TCRdb copy is restricted to in-frame clones and leaves out a portion. The sample lists under 200,000 clones, approximately 88% seen once, with 0.7% to 1% in the top ten. The V gene end was trimmed by 5 bases and the J gene end by 2 bases; junction bases not matched to a gene: 11. The CDR3 totals 18 residues. The germline V gene has CDR1 SGHTA and CDR2 FQGNSA. General study points: Later analysis showed TCR association rates varying by HLA locus, highest for DRB1 and lowest for HLA-C. Indistinguishable V segments such as TRBV6-2 and TRBV6-3 were excluded. Common viral pathogens were later found to be apparently linked to several of the most significant clusters.

Remarks on this clone: Its antigen is as yet unknown.

The rearrangement uses TRBV7-2 and TRBJ2-3, with TRBD2 matching over 12 bases. The material sequenced was PBMCs. This receptor was obtained from a woman aged 25 to 39 in good health and CMV-seronegative. Here the CDR3 reads CASSPRRLAGAYTDTQYF. CDR3 DNA: TGTGCCAGCAGCCCGCGGCGACTAGCGGGGGCCTACACAGATACGCAGTATTTT.